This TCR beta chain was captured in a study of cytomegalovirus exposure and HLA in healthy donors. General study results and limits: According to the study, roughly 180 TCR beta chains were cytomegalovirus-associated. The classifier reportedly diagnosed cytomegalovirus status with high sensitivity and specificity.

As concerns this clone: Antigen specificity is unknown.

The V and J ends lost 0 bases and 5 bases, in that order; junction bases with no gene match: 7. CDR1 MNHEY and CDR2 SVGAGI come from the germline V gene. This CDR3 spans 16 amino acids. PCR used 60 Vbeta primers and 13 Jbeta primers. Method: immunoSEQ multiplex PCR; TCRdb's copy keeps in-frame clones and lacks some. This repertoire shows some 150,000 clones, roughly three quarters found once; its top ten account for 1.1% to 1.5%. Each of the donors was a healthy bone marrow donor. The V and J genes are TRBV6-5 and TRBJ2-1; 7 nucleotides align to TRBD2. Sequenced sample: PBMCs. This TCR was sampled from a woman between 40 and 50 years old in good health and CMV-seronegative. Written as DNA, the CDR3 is TGTGCCAGCAGTTACTCAGGCGGGGGAGACAACAATGAGCAGTTCTTC. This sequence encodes CASSYSGGGDNNEQFF.